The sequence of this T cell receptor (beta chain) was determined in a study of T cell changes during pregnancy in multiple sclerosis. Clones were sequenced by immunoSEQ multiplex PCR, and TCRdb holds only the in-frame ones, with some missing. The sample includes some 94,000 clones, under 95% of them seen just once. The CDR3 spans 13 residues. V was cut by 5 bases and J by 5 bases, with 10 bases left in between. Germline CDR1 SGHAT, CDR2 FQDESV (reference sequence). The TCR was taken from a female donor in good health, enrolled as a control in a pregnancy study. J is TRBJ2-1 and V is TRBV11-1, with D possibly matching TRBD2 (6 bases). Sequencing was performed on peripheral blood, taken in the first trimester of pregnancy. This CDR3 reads CASSLGGDNEQFF. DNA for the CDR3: TGTGCCAGCAGCCTAGGCGGGGACAATGAGCAGTTCTTC. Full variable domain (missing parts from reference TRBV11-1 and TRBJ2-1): EAEVAQSPRYKITEKSQAVAFWCDPISGHATLYWYRQILGQGPELLVQFQDESVVDDSQLPKDRFSAERLKGVDSTLKIQPAELGDSAMYLCASSLGGDNEQFFGPGTRLTVL.